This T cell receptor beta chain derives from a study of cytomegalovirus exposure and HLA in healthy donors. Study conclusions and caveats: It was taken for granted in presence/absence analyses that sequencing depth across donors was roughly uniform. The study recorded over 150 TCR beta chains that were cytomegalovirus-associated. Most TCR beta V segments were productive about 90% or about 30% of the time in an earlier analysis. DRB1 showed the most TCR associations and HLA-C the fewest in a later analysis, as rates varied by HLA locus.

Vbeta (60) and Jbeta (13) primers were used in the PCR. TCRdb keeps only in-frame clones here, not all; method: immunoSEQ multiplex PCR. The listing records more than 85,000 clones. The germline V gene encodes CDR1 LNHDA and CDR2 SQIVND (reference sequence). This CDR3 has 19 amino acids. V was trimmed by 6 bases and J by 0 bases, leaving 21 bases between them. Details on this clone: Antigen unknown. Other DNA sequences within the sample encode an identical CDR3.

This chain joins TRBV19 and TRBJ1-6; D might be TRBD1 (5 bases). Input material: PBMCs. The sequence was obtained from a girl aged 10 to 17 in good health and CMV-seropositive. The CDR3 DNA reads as TGTGCCAGTAGGCCGGGGACTGGGCAACAAAGCTCCTATAATTCACCCCTCCACTTT. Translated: CASRPGTGQQSSYNSPLHF.